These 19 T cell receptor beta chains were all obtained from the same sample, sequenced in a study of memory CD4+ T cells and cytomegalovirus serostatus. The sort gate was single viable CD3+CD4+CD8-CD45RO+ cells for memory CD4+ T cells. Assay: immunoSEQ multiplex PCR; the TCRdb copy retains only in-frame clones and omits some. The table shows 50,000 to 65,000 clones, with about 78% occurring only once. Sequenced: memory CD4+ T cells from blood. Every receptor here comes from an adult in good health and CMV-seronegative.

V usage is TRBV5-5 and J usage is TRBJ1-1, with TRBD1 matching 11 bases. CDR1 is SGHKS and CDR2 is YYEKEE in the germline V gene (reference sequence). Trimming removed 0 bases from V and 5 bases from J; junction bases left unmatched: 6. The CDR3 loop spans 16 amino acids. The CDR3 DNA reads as TGTGCCAGCAGCTTGGTTCCGGGACAGGGGGGGACTGAAGCTTTCTTT. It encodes CASSLVPGQGGTEAFF.

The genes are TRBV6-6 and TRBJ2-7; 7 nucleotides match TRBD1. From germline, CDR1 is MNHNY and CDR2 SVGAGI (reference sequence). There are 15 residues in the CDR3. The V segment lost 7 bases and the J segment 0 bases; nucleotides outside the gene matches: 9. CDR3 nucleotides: TGTGCCAGCATGAGGGGGACAGCGAGCTCCTACGAGCAGTACTTC. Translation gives CASMRGTASSYEQYF.

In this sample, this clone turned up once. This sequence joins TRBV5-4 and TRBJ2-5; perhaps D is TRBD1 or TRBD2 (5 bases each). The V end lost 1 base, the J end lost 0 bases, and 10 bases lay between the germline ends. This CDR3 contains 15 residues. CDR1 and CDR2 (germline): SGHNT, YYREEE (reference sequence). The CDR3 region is CASSLSTGHQETQYF. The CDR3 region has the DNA TGTGCCAGCAGCTTGTCTACGGGACACCAAGAGACCCAGTACTTC.

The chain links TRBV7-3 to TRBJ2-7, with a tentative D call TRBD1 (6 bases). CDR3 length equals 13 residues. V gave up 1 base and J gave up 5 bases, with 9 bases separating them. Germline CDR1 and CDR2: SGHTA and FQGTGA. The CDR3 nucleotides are TGTGCCAGCAGCTTAAGCAGGGGTAACGAGCAGTACTTC. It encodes CASSLSRGNEQYF.

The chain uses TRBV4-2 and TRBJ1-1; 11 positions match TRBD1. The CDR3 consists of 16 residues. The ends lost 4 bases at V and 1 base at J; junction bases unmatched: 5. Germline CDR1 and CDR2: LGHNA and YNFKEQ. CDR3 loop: CASSPGQGATNTEAFF. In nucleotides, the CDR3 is TGTGCCAGCAGCCCCGGACAGGGGGCAACGAACACTGAAGCTTTCTTT.

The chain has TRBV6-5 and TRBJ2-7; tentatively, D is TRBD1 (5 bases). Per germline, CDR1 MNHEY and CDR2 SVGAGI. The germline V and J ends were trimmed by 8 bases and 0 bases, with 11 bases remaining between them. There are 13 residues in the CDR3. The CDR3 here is CASGRASSYEQYF. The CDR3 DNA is TGTGCCAGCGGCAGGGCCAGCTCCTACGAGCAGTACTTC.

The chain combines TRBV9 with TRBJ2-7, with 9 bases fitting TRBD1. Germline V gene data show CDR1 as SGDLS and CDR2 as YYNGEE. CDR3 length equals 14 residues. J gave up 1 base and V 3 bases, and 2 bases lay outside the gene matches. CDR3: CASSEDRGSYEQYF. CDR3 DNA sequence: TGTGCCAGCAGCGAGGACAGGGGATCCTACGAGCAGTACTTC.

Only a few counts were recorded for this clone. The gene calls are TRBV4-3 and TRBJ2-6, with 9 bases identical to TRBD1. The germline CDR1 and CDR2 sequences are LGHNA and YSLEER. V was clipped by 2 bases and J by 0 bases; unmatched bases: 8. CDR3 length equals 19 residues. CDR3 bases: TGCGCCAGCAGCCAAACAACAGGGGGCGCCGGCTCTGGGGCCAACGTCCTGACTTTC. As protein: CASSQTTGGAGSGANVLTF.

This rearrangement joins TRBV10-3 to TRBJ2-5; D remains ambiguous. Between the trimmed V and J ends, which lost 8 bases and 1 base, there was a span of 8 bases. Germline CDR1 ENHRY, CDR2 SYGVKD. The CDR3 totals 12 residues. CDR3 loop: CAIGDPQETQYF. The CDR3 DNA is TGTGCCATCGGGGATCCCCAAGAGACCCAGTACTTC.

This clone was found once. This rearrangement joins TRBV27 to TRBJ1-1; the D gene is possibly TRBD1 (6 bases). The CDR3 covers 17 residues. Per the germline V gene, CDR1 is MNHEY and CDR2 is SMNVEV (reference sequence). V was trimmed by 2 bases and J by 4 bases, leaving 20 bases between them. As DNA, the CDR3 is TGTGCCAGCAGTTTAGTAGTAACAGGGTCGTTTGGCACTGAAGCTTTCTTT. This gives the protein CASSLVVTGSFGTEAFF.

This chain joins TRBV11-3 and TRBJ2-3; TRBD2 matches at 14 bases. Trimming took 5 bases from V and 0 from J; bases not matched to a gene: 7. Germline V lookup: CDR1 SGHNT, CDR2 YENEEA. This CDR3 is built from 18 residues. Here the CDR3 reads CASSLGTSGGTSTDTQYF. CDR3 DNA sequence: TGTGCCAGCAGCCTCGGGACTAGCGGGGGTACTAGCACAGATACGCAGTATTTT. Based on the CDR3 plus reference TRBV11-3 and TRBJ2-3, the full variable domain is EAGVVQSPRYKIIEKKQPVAFWCNPISGHNTLYWYLQNLGQGPELLIRYENEEAVDDSQLPKDRFSAERLKGVDSTLKIQPAELGDSAVYLCASSLGTSGGTSTDTQYFGPGTRLTVL.

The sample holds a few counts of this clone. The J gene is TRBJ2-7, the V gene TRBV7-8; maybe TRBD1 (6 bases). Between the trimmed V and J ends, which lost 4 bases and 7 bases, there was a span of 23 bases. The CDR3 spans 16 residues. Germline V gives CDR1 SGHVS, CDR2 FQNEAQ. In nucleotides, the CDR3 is TGTGCCAGCAGCTCGAACCAGGGGCTTCTTTCTAGTGAGCAGTACTTC. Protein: CASSSNQGLLSSEQYF.

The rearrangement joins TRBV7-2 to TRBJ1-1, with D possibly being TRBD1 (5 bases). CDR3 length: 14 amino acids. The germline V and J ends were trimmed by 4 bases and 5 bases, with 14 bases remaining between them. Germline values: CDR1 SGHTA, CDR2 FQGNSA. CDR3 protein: CASSWTRVATEAFF. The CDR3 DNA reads TGTGCCAGCAGCTGGACCAGGGTGGCGACTGAAGCTTTCTTT.

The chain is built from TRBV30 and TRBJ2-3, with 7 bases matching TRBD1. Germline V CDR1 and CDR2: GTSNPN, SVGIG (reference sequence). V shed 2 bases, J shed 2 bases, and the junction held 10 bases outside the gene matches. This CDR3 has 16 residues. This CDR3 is CAWSIGAGGSTDTQYF. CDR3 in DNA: TGTGCCTGGAGTATAGGGGCAGGGGGATCCACAGATACGCAGTATTTT.

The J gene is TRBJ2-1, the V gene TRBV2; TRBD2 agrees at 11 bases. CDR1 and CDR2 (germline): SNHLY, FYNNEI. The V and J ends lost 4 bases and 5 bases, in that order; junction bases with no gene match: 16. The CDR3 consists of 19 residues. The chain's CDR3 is CASSGRFTVIAGGNNEQFF. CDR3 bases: TGTGCCAGCAGTGGGCGATTTACCGTGATAGCGGGGGGGAACAATGAGCAGTTCTTC.

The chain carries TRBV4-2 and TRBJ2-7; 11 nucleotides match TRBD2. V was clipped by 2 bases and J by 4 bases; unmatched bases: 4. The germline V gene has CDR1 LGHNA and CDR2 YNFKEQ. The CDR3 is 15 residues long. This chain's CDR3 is CASSQNSGGAYEQYF. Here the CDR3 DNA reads TGTGCCAGCAGCCAAAATAGCGGGGGGGCGTACGAGCAGTACTTC.

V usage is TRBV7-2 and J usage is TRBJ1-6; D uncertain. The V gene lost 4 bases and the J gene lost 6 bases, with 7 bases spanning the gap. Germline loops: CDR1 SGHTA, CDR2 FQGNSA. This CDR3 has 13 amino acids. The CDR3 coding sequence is TGTGCCAGCAGCTCGTCGACTAATTCACCCCTCCACTTT. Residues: CASSSSTNSPLHF. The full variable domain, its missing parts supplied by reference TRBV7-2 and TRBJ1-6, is GAGVSQSPSNKVTEKGKDVELRCDPISGHTALYWYRQSLGQGLEFLIYFQGNSAPDKSGLPSDRFSAERTGGSVSTLTIQRTQQEDSAVYLCASSSSTNSPLHFGNGTRLTVT.

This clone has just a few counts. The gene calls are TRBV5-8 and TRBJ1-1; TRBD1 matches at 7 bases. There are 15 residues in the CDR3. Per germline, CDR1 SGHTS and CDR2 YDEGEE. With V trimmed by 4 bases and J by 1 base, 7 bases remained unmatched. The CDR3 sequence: CASSGWDSQNTEAFF. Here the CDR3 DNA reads TGTGCCAGCAGCGGGTGGGACAGTCAGAACACTGAAGCTTTCTTT. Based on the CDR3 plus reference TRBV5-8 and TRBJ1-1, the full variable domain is EAGVTQSPTHLIKTRGQQATLRCSPISGHTSVYWYQQALGLGLQFLLWYDEGEERNRGNFPPRFSGRQFPNYSSELNVNALELEDSALYLCASSGWDSQNTEAFFGQGTRLTVV.

CDR3 coding DNA: TGTGCCAGCAGTTTATCGTGGGGACAGGGAGAACCGAACACTGAAGCTTTCTTT. Protein product: CASSLSWGQGEPNTEAFF. The rearrangement uses TRBV27 and TRBJ1-1; TRBD1 aligns across 9 bases. CDR1 is MNHEY, CDR2 SMNVEV, per germline (reference sequence). CDR3 size: 18 residues. V lost 0 bases to trimming and J lost 1 base; unmatched junction nucleotides: 9.